Below are 16 T cell receptor beta chains sequenced from a single sample in a study of blood T cell repertoires in COVID-19 (TCRdb year 2020). The protocol used for the library was the immunoSEQ multiplex PCR assay. Held by TCRdb, this immuneACCESS table contains in-frame sequences only and omits some clones. Under half of the omission traces to an unresolved V gene where checked; the cause of the rest is unknown. In all, the sample holds more than 120,000 clones, and around 87% of those were seen once. The ten largest clonotypes hold roughly 37% of the sample. The specimen sequenced was peripheral blood. The origin of the receptors is a man aged 45 to 65 who had recovered from COVID-19.

The chain joins TRBV5-1 to TRBJ2-5; D possibly corresponds to TRBD1 (6 bases). This CDR3 region has 15 residues. CDR1 is SGHRS, CDR2 YFSETQ, per germline. Trimming took 0 bases from V and 5 from J, leaving 14 bases between them. The CDR3 DNA reads TGCGCCAGCAGCTTGGTAGGGGGATTCAAGGAGACCCAGTACTTC. It encodes CASSLVGGFKETQYF.

This chain uses TRBV7-2 with TRBJ2-3, with 11 bases lining up with TRBD2. Germline lookup yields CDR1 SGHTA and CDR2 FQGNSA. The CDR3 spans 16 residues. J lost 3 bases, V lost 4 bases, and 6 bases had no gene match. DNA for the CDR3: TGTGCCAGCAGCTCACTAGCGGGGGCCCCGACAGATACGCAGTATTTT. It codes for CASSSLAGAPTDTQYF.

The rearrangement links TRBV2 to TRBJ1-5, with 8 bases lining up with TRBD1. V shed 9 bases, J shed 1 base, and the junction held 2 bases outside the gene matches. Germline V gene sequence: CDR1 SNHLY, CDR2 FYNNEI. The CDR3 loop spans 13 amino acids. The DNA for the CDR3 is TGTGCCAGTCAGGGGGCGAGCAATCAGCCCCAGCATTTT. Protein sequence: CASQGASNQPQHF.

The J gene is TRBJ2-7, the V gene TRBV7-2; D perhaps matches TRBD2 (6 bases). Trimming cost V 2 bases and J 0 bases, with 14 bases left between them. The CDR3 contains 16 residues. Germline V gene data show CDR1 as SGHTA and CDR2 as FQGNSA. CDR3: CASSLRGGESSYEQYF. The CDR3 DNA reads as TGTGCCAGCAGCTTAAGGGGCGGGGAAAGCTCCTACGAGCAGTACTTC.

This chain links TRBV21-1 with TRBJ1-4; the table's D call, TRBD1, has no DNA check behind it. TRBV21-1 is designated a pseudogene. The CDR3 has 16 amino acids. CDR3 residues: CASSKVPSRDIEKLFF. The CDR3 DNA follows: TGTGCCAGCAGCAAAGTACCCTCTAGGGACATTGAGAAACTGTTTTTT.

The rearrangement uses TRBV27 and TRBJ1-4; 7 nucleotides match TRBD1. CDR1 and CDR2 from the germline V gene are MNHEY and SMNVEV (reference sequence). The junction had 5 bases not matched to a gene; V was cut back by 0 bases and J by 7 bases. The CDR3 consists of 15 residues. This CDR3 reads CASSLSRQGLEKLFF. CDR3 DNA: TGTGCCAGCAGTTTATCGAGACAGGGTCTTGAAAAACTGTTTTTT.

The chain joins TRBV6-2 or TRBV6-3 to TRBJ1-1; 8 bases line up with TRBD1. Trimming at V came to 0 bases and at J to 6 bases, leaving 6 bases not matched to a gene. The V gene's germline CDR1 is MNHEY and CDR2 SVGEGT. The CDR3 runs to 15 residues. The CDR3 sequence is CASSYSSQGVAEAFF. CDR3 DNA: TGTGCCAGCAGTTACTCATCACAGGGGGTCGCTGAAGCTTTCTTT.

The rearrangement uses TRBV27 and TRBJ2-7, with D uncertain. V gave up 0 bases and J gave up 1 base, with 7 bases separating them. Germline V lookup: CDR1 MNHEY, CDR2 SMNVEV (reference sequence). The CDR3 consists of 14 residues. The CDR3: CASSLSWLSYEQYF. CDR3 DNA: TGTGCCAGCAGTTTATCGTGGCTTTCCTACGAGCAGTACTTC.

V and J are TRBV27 and TRBJ2-7; D is perhaps TRBD2 (6 bases). Trimming took off 6 bases at V and 7 bases at J, with 22 bases between the two ends. This CDR3 region has 15 residues. The germline V gene encodes CDR1 MNHEY and CDR2 SMNVEV (reference sequence). The CDR3, as DNA: TGTGCCAGCAGACGTGGGGGAGGTGAGGGCTGGGAGCAGTACTTC. Translated: CASRRGGGEGWEQYF.

The chain uses TRBV9 and TRBJ1-1, with D uncertain. Trimming shortened V by 3 bases and J by 4 bases, and 16 bases separated the two germline ends. Per germline, CDR1 SGDLS and CDR2 YYNGEE. This CDR3 is built from 15 residues. The CDR3 DNA sequence: TGTGCCAGCAGCGAGGGAGTCGGTTTGGGCACTGAAGCTTTCTTT. This sequence encodes CASSEGVGLGTEAFF.

This rearrangement joins TRBV7-9 to TRBJ2-1; possible D gene TRBD1, 6 bases. Trimming took 1 base from V and 7 from J, leaving 17 bases between them. The CDR3 covers 16 residues. CDR1 SEHNR and CDR2 FQNEAQ come from the germline V gene (reference sequence). Written as DNA, the CDR3 is TGTGCCAGCAGCTTAGGTTTCGGCCAGGGGATTAATGAGCAGTTCTTC. Protein sequence: CASSLGFGQGINEQFF.

The chain combines TRBV4-3 with TRBJ2-2; a possible D gene is TRBD2 (5 bases). V lost 1 base and J 7 bases, leaving 19 bases between the germline ends. From germline, CDR1 is LGHNA and CDR2 YSLEER. The CDR3 is 17 amino acids. CDR3 in amino acids: CASSQVLRGPDDGELFF. CDR3 bases: TGCGCCAGCAGCCAAGTGTTGCGCGGGCCCGATGACGGGGAGCTGTTTTTT.

The V and J genes are TRBV9 and TRBJ1-2; 9 bases map to TRBD1. The CDR3 loop spans 14 amino acids. With V trimmed by 6 bases and J by 4 bases, 7 bases remained unmatched. Germline CDR1 SGDLS, CDR2 YYNGEE. The CDR3 bases are TGTGCCAGCAACCCACAGGGGGCTGCCTATGGCTACACCTTC. Protein product: CASNPQGAAYGYTF.

This clone showed up just a few times. The chain carries TRBV11-2 and TRBJ1-6, with TRBD1 as a possible D gene (5 bases). With 6 bases removed from V and 4 bases from J, the gap between germline ends came to 19 bases. Germline assignment: CDR1 SGHAT and CDR2 FQNNGV. There are 17 residues in the CDR3. CDR3 bases: TGTGCCAGCAGACAGACTGGCGGGGGGTTGTATAATTCACCCCTCCACTTT. It specifies CASRQTGGGLYNSPLHF.

The rearrangement links TRBV2 to TRBJ2-1, with a weak D call TRBD2 (5 bases). The germline V gene has CDR1 SNHLY and CDR2 FYNNEI. The CDR3 is 14 residues long. V lost 5 bases to trimming and J lost 8 bases, with 16 bases between them. The CDR3 is CASSRLAGFDEQFF. The CDR3 DNA reads TGTGCCAGCAGTCGTCTAGCCGGGTTCGATGAGCAGTTCTTC.

This chain connects TRBV7-8 to TRBJ2-7, with 7 bases matching TRBD1. CDR3 length: 14 amino acids. The trim removed 4 bases at V and 0 bases at J, leaving 3 bases unmatched. The V gene's germline CDR1 is SGHVS and CDR2 FQNEAQ. The CDR3 is CASSSDRVSYEQYF. The CDR3 coding sequence is TGTGCCAGCAGCTCCGACAGGGTCTCCTACGAGCAGTACTTC.